This T cell receptor (beta chain) is drawn from a study of human T cells and chemical hapten exposure. This clonotype was recorded at least ten times. Its antigen is not known. Documented time point: patch test 1, 2 weeks after DPC sensitization. As for treatment: therapeutic diphenylcyclopropenone sensitization with weekly scalp DPC. TCRdb itself ran the RACE reads through MiXCR, one entry per CDR3 protein. The table includes over 95,000 distinct CDR3 sequences, around an eighth detected once. Germline V gene data show CDR1 as MNHNY and CDR2 as SVGAGI (reference sequence). This CDR3 has 13 amino acids. V lost 8 bases, J lost 5 bases, and 12 bases lay in between. The study, taken as a whole, reports: Alopecia in the donors means their immune response may deviate from healthy people's. No alteration of TCRs above 1 in 1000 frequency was seen with DPC sensitization.

This chain links TRBV6-6 with TRBJ2-2; D ambiguous. The source material was whole blood, sampled in connection with sensitization to the hapten diphenylcyclopropenone (DPC). The TCR sequence derives from a woman aged 40 to 55 with alopecia areata. Some clones in this sample may be carry-over from other donors' samples. This CDR3 is CASARTETGELFF. CDR3 bases: TGTGCCAGCGCCCGGACGGAAACCGGGGAGCTGTTTTTT.